A selection of T cell receptor beta chains follows, all from one sample in a study of T cells in Graves' hyperthyroidism and ophthalmopathy. TCRdb reanalysed the multiplex PCR reads using MiXCR and keeps one entry per CDR3 protein. The repertoire consists of hundreds of thousands of distinct CDR3 sequences, with 12% to 15% occurring once and the leading ten covering more than 8.5%. Sequencing used blood. The receptors were gathered from a woman aged 18-29 years with Graves' hyperthyroidism. CDR3s include the opening cysteine and the closing phenylalanine or tryptophan. Fields, in order: clone size, D gene, V gene, J gene, CDR3 DNA, CDR3 protein. The D gene is left open where the match is weak. Clone size is given for some rows only: seen once, a few or many times, or a class if the clone is expanded.

>many|-|TRBV30|TRBJ2-3
TGTGCCTGGAGTGACGCAGATACGCAGTATTTT
CAWSDADTQYF
>-|-|TRBV29-1|TRBJ2-1
TGCAGCGTTATCCCGGCGGGCCGGTACAATGAGCAGTTCTTC
CSVIPAGRYNEQFF
>many|-|TRBV28|TRBJ1-1
TGTGCCAGCAGTCACCTGAAAACAGGGTACACTGAAGCTTTCTTT
CASSHLKTGYTEAFF
>-|-|TRBV7-3|TRBJ1-2
TGTGCCAGCAGCTTACGGGGGGGCGCAGGCTACACCTTC
CASSLRGGAGYTF
>-|-|TRBV7-9|TRBJ2-5
TGTGCCAGCAGCTTAAGCAAGGGTAAAGAGACCCAGTACTTC
CASSLSKGKETQYF
>many|-|TRBV2|TRBJ1-1
TGTGCCAGCAGTGACCCCACTAATTTCGACACTGAAGCTTTCTTT
CASSDPTNFDTEAFF
>few|-|TRBV2|TRBJ2-7
TGTGCCAGCAGTGATGTTGCCAGCGAGGGCTCCGAGCAGTACTTC
CASSDVASEGSEQYF
>few|TRBD2|TRBV14|TRBJ2-4
TGTGCCAGCAGCCACGGACTAGCTGACGCCAAAAACATTCAGTACTTC
CASSHGLADAKNIQYF
>many|TRBD2|TRBV24-1|TRBJ2-1
TGTGCCACCAGTCCGGGAGGGGTCGGTGAGCAGTTCTTC
CATSPGGVGEQFF
>many|TRBD1|TRBV5-1|TRBJ2-7
TGCGCCAGCAGCTTAACAGGGGCGAACTACGAGCAGTACTTC
CASSLTGANYEQYF
>many|TRBD2|TRBV7-8|TRBJ2-2
TGTGCCAGCAGCTTATGGACTAGCGGGAGACAACGGGACACCGGGGAGCTGTTTTTT
CASSLWTSGRQRDTGELFF
>-|TRBD1|TRBV12-3/TRBV12-4|TRBJ1-1
TGTGCCAGCAGAGCAGGGGGCTGGACTGAAGCTTTCTTT
CASRAGGWTEAFF
>-|TRBD1|TRBV6-1|TRBJ1-6
TGTGCCAGCAGGCCGCCGGGACAGGATAATTCACCCCTCCACTTT
CASRPPGQDNSPLHF
>-|-|TRBV4-3|TRBJ1-3
TGCGCCAGCAGCCAAGATCCCGGGGCGGCTGGAAACACCATATATTTT
CASSQDPGAAGNTIYF
>-|TRBD1|TRBV4-3|TRBJ2-7
TGCGCCAGCAACTGTTCGAGGGACAGGGTTTACGAGCAGTACTTC
CASNCSRDRVYEQYF
>-|-|TRBV20-1|TRBJ2-1
TGCAGCGTGGACATGGACTGGGGGGACAATGAGCAGTTCTTC
CSVDMDWGDNEQFF
>many|-|TRBV4-3|TRBJ2-3
TGCGCCAGCAGCCCAGTAAAGGGCACAGATACGCAGTATTTT
CASSPVKGTDTQYF
>many|TRBD2|TRBV3-1|TRBJ2-1
TGTGCCAGCAGCCGCAATGTATTTCTAGCGGGAGTCTATTACAATGAGCAGTTCTTC
CASSRNVFLAGVYYNEQFF
>-|-|TRBV30|TRBJ1-1
TGTGCCTGGAGCGAACCGAACACTGAAGCTTTCTTT
CAWSEPNTEAFF
>few|-|TRBV6-4|TRBJ1-1
TGTGCCAGCAGTGACTCGTTTTCGCCAGGGAGGAAGAACACTGAAGCTTTCTTT
CASSDSFSPGRKNTEAFF
>many|-|TRBV6-1|TRBJ1-1
TGTGCCAGCAGTTACGGAAGGACAAAAACCACTGAAGCTTTCTTT
CASSYGRTKTTEAFF
>many|-|TRBV7-9|TRBJ2-5
TGTGCCAGCAGCTCCGAGGTGACCCAGTACTTC
CASSSEVTQYF
>many|-|TRBV30|TRBJ2-5
TGTGCCTGGAGTACCAAGGACTATTGGGAGACCCAGTACTTC
CAWSTKDYWETQYF
>few|-|TRBV27|TRBJ2-1
TGTGCCAGCAGACCCTGGGGGGCTAGCGAGTTCTTC
CASRPWGASEFF
>many|-|TRBV20-1|TRBJ2-7
TGCAGTGCTAGTCCAGGGTTGGCCTACGAGCAGTACTTC
CSASPGLAYEQYF
>few|TRBD2|TRBV20-1|TRBJ2-1
TGCAGTGCTAGAGCGCGGGGACTAGCGGGCATTTTTAACAATGAGCAGTTCTTC
CSARARGLAGIFNNEQFF
>many|-|TRBV7-3|TRBJ1-1
TGTGCCAGCAGCTCGAACGGAGTGAACACTGAAGCTTTCTTT
CASSSNGVNTEAFF
>few|TRBD2|TRBV3-1|TRBJ2-1
TGTGCCAGCAGCCAACTAGCGGGAGCAGCTTACAATGAGCAGTTCTTC
CASSQLAGAAYNEQFF
>-|-|TRBV15|TRBJ2-1
TGTGCCACCAGCGGGACCGGAGGCCCCAATGAGCAGTTCTTC
CATSGTGGPNEQFF
>few|TRBD2|TRBV24-1|TRBJ2-3
TGTGCCACCAGTGACCTCGGGACTAGCGGCACAGATACGCAGTATTTT
CATSDLGTSGTDTQYF
>few|TRBD2|TRBV4-1|TRBJ2-4
TGCGCCAGCAGCCAAGAACGACTAGCGGCCCCCGGGTCGGCCAAAAACATTCAGTACTTC
CASSQERLAAPGSAKNIQYF
>few|-|TRBV28|TRBJ2-3
TGTGCCAGCAGTTTATCTAACAGCCCGGCGGGTGGGCGGGTCACAGATACGCAGTATTTT
CASSLSNSPAGGRVTDTQYF
>few|TRBD2|TRBV7-8|TRBJ2-1
TGTGCCAGCAGCTTAGCGTGGAACAGATTAAGCGGGAGGGCCGGGAATGAGCAGTTCTTC
CASSLAWNRLSGRAGNEQFF
>many|TRBD1|TRBV7-3|TRBJ2-3
TGTGCCAGCAGCTTGACAGGGGGGCATACAGATACGCAGTATTTT
CASSLTGGHTDTQYF
>many|TRBD2|TRBV11-2|TRBJ2-7
TGTGCCAGCAGCTCTACCCCTAGCGGGAGGGCCAAAGAGCAGTACTTC
CASSSTPSGRAKEQYF
>few|TRBD2|TRBV4-1|TRBJ2-1
TGCGCCAGCAGCCAAGATGTTTCGGGACTAGCCTTGTACAATGAGCAGTTCTTC
CASSQDVSGLALYNEQFF
>many|-|TRBV28|TRBJ2-5
TGTGCCAGCAGTGCCGGCCGATGGGAGACCCAGTACTTC
CASSAGRWETQYF
>few|-|TRBV7-9|TRBJ2-1
TGTGCCAGCAGCAAGGGGGATGAGCAGTTCTTC
CASSKGDEQFF
>-|TRBD1|TRBV28|TRBJ1-3
TGTGCCAGCAGTCCTTCGGACAGGGGGGCAAACACCATATATTTT
CASSPSDRGANTIYF
>-|TRBD2|TRBV9|TRBJ2-1
TGTGCCAGCAGCTTCCCCGGGACTAGCGGGAGGGCCCCCTACAATGAGCAGTTCTTC
CASSFPGTSGRAPYNEQFF
>-|-|TRBV2|TRBJ1-3
TGTGCCAGCAGGGGGGGGAGCTCTGGAAACACCATATATTTT
CASRGGSSGNTIYF
>many|-|TRBV7-2|TRBJ2-1
TGTGCCAGCAGCTTAGGTGCCTCAATGCAGTTCTTC
CASSLGASMQFF
>many|-|TRBV29-1|TRBJ2-5
TGCAGCGTTGTCGTGGGAGTGTTGGAGACCCAGTACTTC
CSVVVGVLETQYF
>-|-|TRBV5-1|TRBJ2-1
TGCGCCAGCAGCGTACAAGGGCGGTCGGCCTACAATGAGCAGTTCTTC
CASSVQGRSAYNEQFF
>-|-|TRBV5-6|TRBJ1-2
TGTGCCAGCAGCTTAGGGTACTACGATGGCTACACCTTC
CASSLGYYDGYTF
>many|TRBD2|TRBV2|TRBJ2-3
TGTGCCAGAATACGGACTAGCGAGAGATACACAGATACGCAGTATTTT
CARIRTSERYTDTQYF
>many|TRBD1|TRBV2|TRBJ1-5
TGTGCCAGCAGGGAACAGGGGGCAGGCAATCAGCCCCAGCATTTT
CASREQGAGNQPQHF
>many|-|TRBV5-5|TRBJ1-1
TGTGCCAGCAGCTTGGGGGCGACGAACACTGAAGCTTTCTTT
CASSLGATNTEAFF
>-|TRBD1|TRBV25-1|TRBJ1-2
TGTGCCAGCAGTGAATTAGGACAGGGTAATAGTGGCTACACCTTC
CASSELGQGNSGYTF
>many|TRBD1|TRBV7-2|TRBJ2-3
TGTGCCAGCAGCGACGACAGGGGAGTTAGGGATACGCAGTATTTT
CASSDDRGVRDTQYF
>few|-|TRBV28|TRBJ1-2
TGTGCCAGCAGCCCTGGACCCACAAACGGCTACACCTTC
CASSPGPTNGYTF
>few|-|TRBV30|TRBJ2-5
TGTGCCTGGAGTGTAGCCCCCTGGGGGGAGACCCAGTACTTC
CAWSVAPWGETQYF
>many|TRBD1|TRBV4-1|TRBJ1-2
TGCGCCAGCAGCCCTATACAGGGGGCGAACTATGGCTACACCTTC
CASSPIQGANYGYTF
>few|-|TRBV7-2|TRBJ2-5
TGTGCCAGCAGCTTAGTGGCGGGGGCGGAGACCCAGTACTTC
CASSLVAGAETQYF
>-|TRBD2|TRBV6-5|TRBJ2-1
TGTGCCAGCAGTTACTCTAGCGGGAGATCGCACAATGAGCAGTTCTTC
CASSYSSGRSHNEQFF